The source of this T cell receptor beta chain is a study of OX40 agonist ivuxolimab in advanced cancers. Background on the study: Aged about 20 to 80 with a mean of 60 years, they were 75% to 85% male. Enrollees could have had prior anti-PD-1, anti-PD-L1 or anti-CTLA-4 therapy, which around 43% had received. Study results and limitations: Antigens targeted by the expanded peripheral T cells were not determined.

V shed 6 bases and J 0 bases; nucleotides not matched to a gene: 4. Germline CDR1 and CDR2: SQVTM and ANQGSEA. The CDR3 consists of 13 residues. A note on this clone: Antigen: not known.

Sequenced by immunoSEQ multiplex PCR; TCRdb stores in-frame clones only, minus some. There are about 75,000 clones in the sample; more than 90% occur only once, and about 0.4% lies in the top ten. The sequence came from an adult with an advanced solid tumor such as melanoma, head and neck, liver or kidney cancer. The sample here was CD4+ or CD8+ T cells sorted from blood, taken in a trial of the OX40 agonist ivuxolimab. The rearrangement uses TRBV29-1 and TRBJ1-1; 7 bases agree with TRBD1. Here the CDR3 DNA reads TGCAGCGTCCAGGGACAGATGAACACTGAAGCTTTCTTT. Amino acids: CSVQGQMNTEAFF.